This TCR beta chain was profiled in a study of T cell changes during pregnancy in multiple sclerosis. The germline V gene encodes CDR1 MGHDK and CDR2 SYGVNS. Trimming took 6 bases from V and 4 from J; bases not matched to a gene: 8. The CDR3 consists of 14 residues. Here immunoSEQ multiplex PCR was the method, and the copy in TCRdb shows in-frame clones only, minus some. The sample holds fewer than 60,000 clones, roughly 91% seen once. The V call is TRBV25-1, the J call TRBJ1-1; 7 positions match TRBD1. The clonotype was recovered from a female donor with multiple sclerosis, enrolled in a pregnancy study. The sequences come from peripheral blood, collected in the second trimester of pregnancy. CDR3 bases: TGTGCCAGCAGCACAGACAGGGTGAGCACTGAAGCTTTCTTT. It codes for CASSTDRVSTEAFF. Using reference TRBV25-1 and TRBJ1-1 for the parts outside the CDR3, the full variable domain is EADIYQTPRYLVIGTGKKITLECSQTMGHDKMYWYQQDPGMELHLIHYSYGVNSTEKGDLSSESTVSRIRTEHFPLTLESARPSHTSQYLCASSTDRVSTEAFFGQGTRLTVV.